The next 15 T cell receptor beta chains were all read from a single sample in a study of T cell responses to AZD1222 COVID-19 vaccine. Sequenced by immunoSEQ multiplex PCR; TCRdb stores in-frame clones only, minus some. Of roughly 120,000 clones in the sample, 80% to 95% are singletons; the top ten hold 2% to 2.5%. The starting material was peripheral blood, obtained 28 days after the second AZD1222 dose. These receptors came from an adult who received the AZD1222 COVID-19 vaccine.

This clone has a handful of counts. V is TRBV30 and J is TRBJ1-5, with a weak D call TRBD1 (5 bases). The ends were cut back, 5 bases at V and 2 bases at J, with 16 bases in the middle. CDR1 is GTSNPN and CDR2 is SVGIG in the germline V gene (reference sequence). There are 15 residues in the CDR3. CDR3 sequence (DNA): TGTGCCTGGGGCCCCCTGGGAGGGGGCAATCAGCCCCAGCATTTT. Its translation is CAWGPLGGGNQPQHF.

The table lists this clone with a few counts. The chain combines TRBV1 with TRBJ2-5; the listed D gene, TRBD2, was not tested against the DNA. TRBV1 has pseudogene status. The CDR3 totals 15 residues. CDR3 loop: CTSSQRLAGEETQYF. Written as DNA, the CDR3 is TGCACCAGCAGCCAGCGACTAGCGGGGGAAGAGACCCAGTACTTC.

The chain combines TRBV5-1 with TRBJ2-5; tentative D call: TRBD1 (6 bases). V was cut by 1 base and J by 5 bases, with 15 bases left in between. There are 15 residues in the CDR3. Germline assignment: CDR1 SGHRS and CDR2 YFSETQ. The CDR3 DNA reads TGCGCCAGCAGCTTGTCTGGGGGCACGAGGGAGACCCAGTACTTC. Protein product: CASSLSGGTRETQYF.

The chain employs TRBV15 and TRBJ2-1; TRBD1 matches at 9 bases. The trim removed 1 base at V and 7 bases at J, leaving 5 bases unmatched. Germline V gene lookup returns CDR1 LNHNV and CDR2 YYDKDF (reference sequence). There are 15 residues in the CDR3. The CDR3 spells CATSRAGTGLNEQFF. The CDR3 DNA sequence: TGTGCCACCAGCAGAGCCGGGACAGGGTTGAATGAGCAGTTCTTC. Using reference TRBV15 and TRBJ2-1 for the parts outside the CDR3, the full variable domain is DAMVIQNPRYQVTQFGKPVTLSCSQTLNHNVMYWYQQKSSQAPKLLFHYYDKDFNNEADTPDNFQSRRPNTSFCFLDIRSPGLGDTAMYLCATSRAGTGLNEQFFGPGTRLTVL.

V gene TRBV7-9 combines with J gene TRBJ2-6, with D maybe TRBD1 (5 bases). CDR1 SEHNR and CDR2 FQNEAQ come from the germline V gene (reference sequence). CDR3 length: 17 residues. Trimming cost V 3 bases and J 4 bases, with 16 bases left between them. The CDR3 DNA follows: TGTGCCAGCAGCTTTCGGCCAGGGCCGCTAGGGGCCAACGTCCTGACTTTC. Residues: CASSFRPGPLGANVLTF. Full variable domain (missing parts from reference TRBV7-9 and TRBJ2-6): DTGVSQNPRHKITKRGQNVTFRCDPISEHNRLYWYRQTLGQGPEFLTYFQNEAQLEKSRLLSDRFSAERPKGSFSTLEIQRTEQGDSAMYLCASSFRPGPLGANVLTFGAGSRLTVL.

This rearrangement joins TRBV7-9 to TRBJ1-5, with D tentatively TRBD1 (6 bases). V lost 2 bases, J lost 8 bases, and 13 bases lay in between. The CDR3 is 14 residues long. Germline CDR1 SEHNR, CDR2 FQNEAQ (reference sequence). CDR3 region: CASSLTGGKEPQHF. The DNA for the CDR3 is TGTGCCAGCAGCTTAACGGGGGGCAAGGAGCCCCAGCATTTT.

The genes are TRBV19 and TRBJ1-4; D uncertain. The CDR3 loop spans 16 amino acids. The V end was cut by 6 bases, the J end by 7 bases, with 21 bases between. Germline CDR1 LNHDA, CDR2 SQIVND (reference sequence). The CDR3 spells CASSTLTRGIGEKLFF. DNA of the CDR3: TGTGCCAGTAGCACTCTCACTCGAGGAATTGGTGAAAAACTGTTTTTT.

The chain combines TRBV27 with TRBJ1-4, with D perhaps matching TRBD1 (6 bases). Germline V gene lookup returns CDR1 MNHEY and CDR2 SMNVEV (reference sequence). Between the trimmed V and J ends, which lost 8 bases and 8 bases, there was a span of 12 bases. The CDR3 runs 12 residues. CDR3 sequence (DNA): TGTGCCAGCGGGGGCGGGGTAGAAAAACTGTTTTTT. Its protein is CASGGGVEKLFF.

V gene TRBV6-6 combines with J gene TRBJ1-1, with unresolved D. CDR1 and CDR2 from the germline V gene are MNHNY and SVGAGI (reference sequence). The length of the CDR3 is 15 residues. V was pared by 1 base and J by 0 bases, with 9 bases between. The CDR3 protein is CASSYWFTMNTEAFF. Written as DNA, the CDR3 is TGTGCCAGCAGTTACTGGTTCACTATGAACACTGAAGCTTTCTTT.

The chain carries TRBV19 and TRBJ1-6; TRBD1 agrees at 8 bases. V gave up 10 bases and J gave up 8 bases; unmatched junction bases: 7. Germline values: CDR1 LNHDA, CDR2 SQIVND (reference sequence). The CDR3 totals 13 residues. The CDR3 here is CATSDRDDSPLHF. CDR3 nucleotide sequence: TGTGCCACGTCGGACAGGGATGATTCACCCCTCCACTTT.

The CDR3 is CSVDRVEAQHF. The CDR3 DNA reads as TGCAGTGTTGACCGCGTCGAGGCCCAGCATTTT. The rearrangement uses TRBV20-1 and TRBJ1-5; D unresolved. Trimming shortened V by 7 bases and J by 11 bases, and 15 bases separated the two germline ends. This CDR3 spans 11 amino acids. Germline CDR1 and CDR2: DFQATT and SNEGSKA (reference sequence).

The genes are TRBV4-2 and TRBJ2-3; perhaps TRBD2 as D (7 bases). The length of the CDR3 is 16 residues. The germline V and J ends were trimmed by 0 bases and 2 bases, with 12 bases remaining between them. Germline loops: CDR1 LGHNA, CDR2 YNFKEQ. The CDR3 nucleotides read TGTGCCAGCAGCCAAGAGGGCGGGGGCCTCACAGATACGCAGTATTTT. Its protein product is CASSQEGGGLTDTQYF.

The chain links TRBV4-3 to TRBJ2-1, with TRBD1 as a possible D gene (6 bases). Looked up from germline, CDR1 is LGHNA and CDR2 is YSLEER. This CDR3 is 15 amino acids long. V lost 4 bases and J 1 base, leaving 11 bases between the germline ends. Here the CDR3 reads CASSPGTSSYNEQFF. CDR3 in DNA: TGCGCCAGCAGCCCAGGGACATCGTCCTACAATGAGCAGTTCTTC.

The CDR3, as DNA: TGTGCCAGCAGTGAATTAGGTAGCGGCACAGATACGCAGTATTTT. It specifies CASSELGSGTDTQYF. The chain recombines TRBV25-1 with TRBJ2-3; possibly TRBD2 for D (5 bases). The CDR3 runs 15 residues. Trimming removed 1 base at V and 1 base at J, with 9 bases between. Germline V gene lookup returns CDR1 MGHDK and CDR2 SYGVNS.

The chain employs TRBV28 and TRBJ1-4, with D unclear. Germline V gene data show CDR1 as MDHEN and CDR2 as SYDVKM. The CDR3 spans 15 residues. Trimming pared 3 bases from V and 7 bases from J, leaving 15 bases between. The CDR3 nucleotides are TGTGCCAGCAGTTTCGGACGGGGTGGAGGTGAAAAACTGTTTTTT. Protein product: CASSFGRGGGEKLFF.